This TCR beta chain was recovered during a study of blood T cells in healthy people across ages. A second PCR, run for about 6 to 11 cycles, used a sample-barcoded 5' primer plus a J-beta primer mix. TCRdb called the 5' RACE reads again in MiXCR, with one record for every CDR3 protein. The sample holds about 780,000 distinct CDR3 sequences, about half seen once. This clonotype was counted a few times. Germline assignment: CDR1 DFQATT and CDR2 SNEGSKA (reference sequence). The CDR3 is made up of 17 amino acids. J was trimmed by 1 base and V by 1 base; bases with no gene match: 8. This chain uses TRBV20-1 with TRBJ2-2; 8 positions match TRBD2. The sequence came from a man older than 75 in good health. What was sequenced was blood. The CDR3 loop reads CSARGMKAGGNTGELFF. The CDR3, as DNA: TGCAGTGCTAGAGGGATGAAGGCGGGGGGGAACACCGGGGAGCTGTTTTTT.